The clone carrying this TCR delta chain has a count of ten or more. Antigen: not known. Given a far larger clone just one base away, this is likely a sequencing read error. This same CDR3 is encoded by further DNA sequences in the sample. These data originate in a study of γδ T cells in repeated Plasmodium falciparum infection. Whole-study context: Some Malian samples span acute malaria episodes; others come from no-transmission periods.

Whole-study results and caveats: Compared with Australian children, Malian Vdelta2-negative repertoires seemed more clonal, less diverse, less shared.

Germline CDR1 and CDR2: TSWWSYY and QGS. This CDR3 is built from 21 residues. Flow sorting of PBMC yielded separate Vgamma9/Vdelta2+ and Vdelta2-negative gammadelta T cell populations for bulk repertoire analysis. TCRdb ran CATT on the multiplex PCR reads. The table lists 90,000 or so delta-chain clones, over 0.75% of them singletons, with 9% to 10% in the top ten. Sequencing used gamma-delta T cells from blood. The clonotype originates from a pool of human donors (malaria-infected and uninfected, not separated). V gene TRDV1 combines with J gene TRDJ1; possibly TRDD2 or TRDD3 for D (7 bases each). As DNA, the CDR3 is TGCGCTCTTGGGGAACTAGGGTTTCCTTCCTTCCTGGGGGGTTACACCGATAAACTCATCTTT. This encodes CALGELGFPSFLGGYTDKLIF.